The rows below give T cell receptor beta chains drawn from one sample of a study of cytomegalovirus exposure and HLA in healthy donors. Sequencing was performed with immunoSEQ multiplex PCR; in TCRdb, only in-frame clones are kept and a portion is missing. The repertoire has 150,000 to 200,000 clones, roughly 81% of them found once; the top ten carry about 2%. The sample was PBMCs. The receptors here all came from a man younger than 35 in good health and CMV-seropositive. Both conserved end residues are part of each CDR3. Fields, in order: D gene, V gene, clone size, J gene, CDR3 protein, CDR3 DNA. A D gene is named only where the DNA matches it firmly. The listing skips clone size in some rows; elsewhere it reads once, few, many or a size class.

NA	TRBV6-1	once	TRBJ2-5	CASSEGWGGRETQYF	TGTGCCAGCAGTGAGGGATGGGGGGGCCGGGAGACCCAGTACTTC
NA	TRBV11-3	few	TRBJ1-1	CASSLVGTLNTEAFF	TGTGCCAGCAGCTTAGTTGGGACACTAAACACTGAAGCTTTCTTT
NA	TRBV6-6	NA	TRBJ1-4	CASRFNYEKLFF	TGTGCCAGCAGATTCAATTATGAAAAACTGTTTTTT
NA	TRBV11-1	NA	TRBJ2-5	CASSLEQQETQYF	TGTGCCAGCAGCTTAGAGCAACAAGAGACCCAGTACTTC
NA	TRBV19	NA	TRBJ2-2	CASSTNRDTGELFF	TGTGCCAGTAGTACGAACCGGGACACCGGGGAGCTGTTTTTT
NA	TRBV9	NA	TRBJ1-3	CASSVFQDSQGGNTIYF	TGTGCCAGCAGCGTCTTCCAGGACAGTCAGGGGGGAAACACCATATATTTT
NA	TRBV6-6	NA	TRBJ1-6	CASRTTGGGSPLHF	TGTGCCAGCAGAACGACAGGCGGGGGGTCACCCCTCCACTTT
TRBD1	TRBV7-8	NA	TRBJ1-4	CASRLIPPGQGDEKLFF	TGTGCCAGCAGACTCATTCCTCCGGGACAGGGGGACGAAAAACTGTTTTTT
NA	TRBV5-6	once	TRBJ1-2	CASSFYGGSGGKNYGYTF	TGTGCCAGCAGTTTTTACGGTGGGAGCGGTGGGAAGAACTATGGCTACACCTTC
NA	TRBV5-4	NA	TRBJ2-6	CASSRDTTGANVLTF	TGTGCCAGCAGCCGGGACACTACTGGGGCCAACGTCCTGACTTTC
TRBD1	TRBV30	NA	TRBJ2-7	CACVDRSSYEQYF	TGTGCCTGCGTGGACAGGTCCTCCTACGAGCAGTACTTC
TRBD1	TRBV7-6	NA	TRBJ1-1	CASSAMTGTGRLDTEAFF	TGTGCCAGCAGCGCTATGACCGGGACAGGTCGTTTGGACACTGAAGCTTTCTTT
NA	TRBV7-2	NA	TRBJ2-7	CASSLAGTSAYEQYF	TGTGCCAGCAGCTTAGCCGGGACTTCCGCCTACGAGCAGTACTTC
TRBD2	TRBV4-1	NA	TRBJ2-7	CASSPGLAGAYEQYF	TGCGCCAGCAGCCCGGGCCTAGCGGGGGCTTACGAGCAGTACTTC
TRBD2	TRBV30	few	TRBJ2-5	CAWSVRTSGDRETQYF	TGTGCCTGGAGTGTAAGGACTAGCGGGGATCGCGAGACCCAGTACTTC
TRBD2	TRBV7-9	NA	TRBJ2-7	CASVPGLAGLEQYF	TGTGCCAGCGTGCCGGGACTAGCGGGGTTGGAGCAGTACTTC
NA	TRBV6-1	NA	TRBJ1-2	CASSPETGYGYTF	TGTGCCAGCAGCCCAGAGACAGGCTATGGCTACACCTTC
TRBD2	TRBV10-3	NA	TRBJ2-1	CAISESLAGDPYNEQFF	TGTGCCATCAGTGAGTCTCTGGCGGGGGACCCCTACAATGAGCAGTTCTTC
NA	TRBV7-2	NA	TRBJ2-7	CASSLATVTYEQYF	TGTGCCAGCAGCTTAGCCACAGTTACCTACGAGCAGTACTTC
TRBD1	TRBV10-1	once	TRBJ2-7	CAPRQDRTYEQYF	TGCGCCCCGAGGCAGGACAGGACCTACGAGCAGTACTTC
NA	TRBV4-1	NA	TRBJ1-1	CASSQVVEVFEAFF	TGCGCCAGCAGCCAAGTCGTAGAGGTTTTCGAAGCTTTCTTT
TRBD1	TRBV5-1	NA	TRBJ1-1	CASSSRPGTGTNTEAFF	TGCGCCAGCAGCTCCCGTCCCGGGACAGGGACCAACACTGAAGCTTTCTTT
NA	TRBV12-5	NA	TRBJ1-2	CASGLVETEENYGYTF	TGTGCTAGTGGTTTGGTAGAGACGGAGGAAAACTATGGCTACACCTTC
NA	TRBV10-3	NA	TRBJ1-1	CAISESHGLNTEAFF	TGTGCCATCAGTGAGTCACATGGCTTGAACACTGAAGCTTTCTTT
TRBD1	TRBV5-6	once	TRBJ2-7	CASSSQGAGPSYEQYF	TGTGCCAGCAGCTCGCAGGGGGCGGGACCCTCCTACGAGCAGTACTTC
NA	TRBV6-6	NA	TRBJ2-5	CASELTVRETQYF	TGTGCCAGCGAACTGACAGTACGAGAGACCCAGTACTTC
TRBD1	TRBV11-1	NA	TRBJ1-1	CASSYLPGQGLNTEAFF	TGTGCCAGCAGCTATCTTCCGGGACAGGGGTTGAACACTGAAGCTTTCTTT
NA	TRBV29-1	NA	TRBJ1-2	CSVVGVNYGYTF	TGCAGCGTTGTAGGAGTTAACTATGGCTACACCTTC
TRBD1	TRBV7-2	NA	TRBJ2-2	CASSSVRGRMGELFF	TGTGCCAGCAGCTCCGTCAGGGGGCGCATGGGGGAGCTGTTTTTT
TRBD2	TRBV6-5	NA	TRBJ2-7	CASSYSGRGVYEQYF	TGTGCCAGCAGTTACTCGGGGAGGGGTGTATACGAGCAGTACTTC